Here is one TCR beta chain with its context. The sample comes from a study of blood T cell repertoires in COVID-19. Study information: Samples came from the United States, Italy and Spain, spanning acute and convalescent COVID-19. PBMCs, B-cell-depleted T cells, or T cells were the source of the cDNA or gDNA that made up the material.

Germline trimming cut 2 bases from V and 1 base from J; bases unmatched to any gene: 10. The CDR3 loop spans 18 amino acids. CDR1 and CDR2 from the germline V gene are SEHNR and FQNEAQ (reference sequence). Under the authors' procedure: Amplified reference gene primers provided the basis for estimating nucleated cell counts. Libraries were prepared by immunoSEQ multiplex PCR; TCRdb keeps only in-frame clonotypes and omits some of them. The V and J calls and the clone size are those of that table, but D and trimming were determined from the DNA. The sample holds hundreds of thousands of clones, nearly 90% seen once.

The sequencing sample was made of peripheral blood. This rearrangement joins TRBV7-9 to TRBJ2-1; 8 nucleotides line up with TRBD2. This clonotype originated in a man between 18 and 35 years old with active or convalescent COVID-19. CDR3 region: CASSLPPGGHQSYNEQFF. The CDR3 DNA reads TGTGCCAGCAGCTTACCCCCGGGAGGGCACCAATCCTACAATGAGCAGTTCTTC. The variable domain in full, with the rest retrieved from reference TRBV7-9 and TRBJ2-1, is DTGVSQNPRHKITKRGQNVTFRCDPISEHNRLYWYRQTLGQGPEFLTYFQNEAQLEKSRLLSDRFSAERPKGSFSTLEIQRTEQGDSAMYLCASSLPPGGHQSYNEQFFGPGTRLTVL.